This TCR beta chain was recovered during a study of T-cell reconstitution after alpha-beta-depleted transplantation in children. Germline trimming cut 4 bases from V and 6 bases from J; bases unmatched to any gene: 5. The CDR3 is 14 residues long. Germline-derived CDR1 and CDR2 are SGHTA and FQGTGA. This clonotype was counted ten times or more. Unique molecular identifiers were incorporated into the prepared TCRbeta library. TCRdb re-called the PCR reads through MiXCR, storing one row per CDR3 protein. The table includes approximately 100,000 distinct CDR3 sequences, 9% to 15% detected once. This clonotype was obtained from a human donor who donated a stem cell graft to a child with inherited bone marrow failure. The sample consisted of PBMCs from the stem cell graft donor, taken from the stem cell graft. The chain combines TRBV7-3 with TRBJ1-2; 10 nucleotides agree with TRBD1. In nucleotides, the CDR3 is TGTGCCAGCAGCTCCGGACAGGGGGGGGATGGCTACACCTTC. It specifies CASSSGQGGDGYTF.